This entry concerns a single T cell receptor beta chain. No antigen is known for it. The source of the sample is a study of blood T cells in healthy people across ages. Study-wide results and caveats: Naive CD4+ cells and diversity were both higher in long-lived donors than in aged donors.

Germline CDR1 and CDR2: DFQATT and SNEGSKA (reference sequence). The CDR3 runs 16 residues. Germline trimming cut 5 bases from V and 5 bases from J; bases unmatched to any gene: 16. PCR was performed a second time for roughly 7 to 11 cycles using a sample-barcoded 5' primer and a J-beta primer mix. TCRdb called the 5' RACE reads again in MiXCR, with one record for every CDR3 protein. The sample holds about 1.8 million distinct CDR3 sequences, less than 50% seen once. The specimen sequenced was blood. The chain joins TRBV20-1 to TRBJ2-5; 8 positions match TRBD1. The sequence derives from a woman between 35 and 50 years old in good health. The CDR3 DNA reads TGCAGTGCTGAATACTCTACCGTCAGGGGGCGGGAGACCCAGTACTTC. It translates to CSAEYSTVRGRETQYF.